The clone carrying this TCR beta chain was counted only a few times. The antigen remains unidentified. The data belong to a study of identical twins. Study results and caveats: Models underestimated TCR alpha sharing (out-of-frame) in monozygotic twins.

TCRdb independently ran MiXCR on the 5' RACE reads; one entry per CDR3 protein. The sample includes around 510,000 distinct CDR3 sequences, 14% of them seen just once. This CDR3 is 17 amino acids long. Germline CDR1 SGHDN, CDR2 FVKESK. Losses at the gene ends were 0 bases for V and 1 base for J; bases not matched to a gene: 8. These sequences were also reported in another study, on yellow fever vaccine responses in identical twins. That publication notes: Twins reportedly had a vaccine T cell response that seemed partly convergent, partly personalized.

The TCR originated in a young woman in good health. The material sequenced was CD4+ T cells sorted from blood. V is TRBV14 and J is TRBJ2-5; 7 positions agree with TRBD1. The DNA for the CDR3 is TGTGCCAGCAGCCAAGAAGGGCCCCGGGACAGCCAAGAGACCCAGTACTTC. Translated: CASSQEGPRDSQETQYF.